A selection of T cell receptor beta chains follows, all from one sample in a study of cytomegalovirus exposure and HLA in healthy donors. The method was immunoSEQ multiplex PCR; TCRdb's version includes in-frame clones alone and lacks a portion of them. The sample contains about 150,000 clones, approximately 9% of which appear only once. The sample was PBMCs. These receptors originate from a male donor in good health and CMV-seronegative. CDR3s include the opening cysteine and the closing phenylalanine or tryptophan. Each record gives: J gene, clone size, V gene, D gene, CDR3 protein, CDR3 DNA. D genes are given only for firm matches. Clone size is shown for a subset of rows, as once, few, many or a class of expanded clone.

>TRBJ1-5|few|TRBV30|TRBD1
CAWSVRAGGYQPQHF
TGTGCCTGGAGTGTACGGGCAGGGGGCTATCAGCCCCAGCATTTT
>TRBJ2-5|few|TRBV12-5|TRBD2
CASGLGLAGASQETQYF
TGTGCTAGTGGTCTCGGACTAGCGGGGGCCTCGCAAGAGACCCAGTACTTC
>TRBJ1-5|-|TRBV27|-
CASSPSGVGSNQPQHF
TGTGCCAGCAGTCCCTCAGGGGTGGGTAGCAATCAGCCCCAGCATTTT
>TRBJ1-2|few|TRBV28|TRBD1
CASSFRSRGNYGYTF
TGTGCCAGCAGTTTCCGTTCCAGGGGGAACTATGGCTACACCTTC
>TRBJ2-5|-|TRBV27|TRBD2
CASSLTLRGRETQYF
TGTGCCAGCAGTTTAACTTTGCGGGGGAGGGAGACCCAGTACTTC
>TRBJ1-1|-|TRBV15|-
CATRRPQGRTEAFF
TGTGCCACCAGAAGGCCTCAGGGTCGCACTGAAGCTTTCTTT
>TRBJ2-2|few|TRBV19|-
CASSWSGANTGELFF
TGTGCCAGTAGTTGGTCAGGGGCGAACACCGGGGAGCTGTTTTTT
>TRBJ1-1|-|TRBV18|TRBD1
CASSSSGQGAGTGTEAFF
TGTGCCAGCTCATCCTCTGGACAGGGGGCGGGTACAGGCACTGAAGCTTTCTTT
>TRBJ2-1|few|TRBV9|-
CASSVSSSSYNEQFF
TGTGCCAGCAGCGTTTCTAGCAGCTCCTACAATGAGCAGTTCTTC
>TRBJ2-2|few|TRBV29-1|TRBD2
CSVTRGLAGGPIGELFF
TGCAGCGTTACTCGGGGACTAGCGGGGGGGCCAATCGGGGAGCTGTTTTTT
>TRBJ1-1|few|TRBV21-1|-
CASSKREARNTEAFF
TGTGCCAGCAGCAAACGGGAGGCGAGGAACACTGAAGCTTTCTTT
>TRBJ1-4|-|TRBV19|-
CASSIEAQSPYNEKLFF
TGTGCCAGTAGTATCGAAGCACAGAGCCCGTATAATGAAAAACTGTTTTTT
>TRBJ2-3|-|TRBV5-1|TRBD1
CASWPGQAPDTQYF
TGCGCCAGCTGGCCGGGACAGGCCCCAGATACGCAGTATTTT
>TRBJ1-1|-|TRBV6-6|-
CASSYVSGEEAFF
TGTGCCAGCAGCTACGTCTCAGGGGAGGAAGCTTTCTTT
>TRBJ1-1|-|TRBV28|-
CASSLGGLKAFF
TGTGCCAGCAGTTTAGGAGGCCTGAAAGCTTTCTTT
>TRBJ1-2|-|TRBV6-5|-
CASSPGVFNYGYTF
TGTGCCAGCAGTCCGGGGGTTTTTAACTATGGCTACACCTTC
>TRBJ1-6|few|TRBV5-6|-
CASSLKGFSPLHF
TGTGCCAGCAGCTTAAAGGGGTTCTCACCCCTCCACTTT
>TRBJ1-3|-|TRBV7-2|TRBD1
CASSFPTPGGLNTIYF
TGTGCCAGCAGCTTTCCCACACCAGGGGGTTTGAACACCATATATTTT
>TRBJ2-3|few|TRBV7-2|TRBD2
CASSPGLDADTQYF
TGTGCCAGCAGCCCGGGACTAGATGCAGATACGCAGTATTTT
>TRBJ2-2|-|TRBV5-4|-
CASSPIRGRLAGELFF
TGTGCCAGCAGCCCCATAAGGGGCAGGTTGGCCGGGGAGCTGTTTTTT
>TRBJ1-2|few|TRBV28|TRBD1
CASSSPGQLNGYTF
TGTGCCAGCAGTTCACCGGGACAGTTAAATGGCTACACCTTC
>TRBJ2-1|few|TRBV5-6|TRBD1
CASSFGQGFEQFF
TGTGCCAGCAGCTTTGGACAGGGTTTTGAGCAGTTCTTC
>TRBJ2-7|-|TRBV28|TRBD1
CASSVPGQYYEQYF
TGTGCCAGCAGTGTTCCGGGACAGTACTACGAGCAGTACTTC
>TRBJ1-6|-|TRBV6-5|TRBD1
CASSNTGDSPLHF
TGTGCCAGCAGTAACACAGGGGATTCACCCCTCCACTTT
>TRBJ1-2|-|TRBV30|TRBD1
CAWRALPGTGNYGYTF
TGTGCCTGGAGAGCCCTGCCCGGGACAGGGAACTATGGCTACACCTTC
>TRBJ2-2|few|TRBV28|-
CASSSDRNTGELFF
TGTGCCAGCAGTTCGGACAGAAACACCGGGGAGCTGTTTTTT
>TRBJ2-1|-|TRBV5-4|TRBD2
CASSRRISGESSYNEQFF
TGTGCCAGCAGCCGAAGGATTAGCGGGGAGAGCTCCTACAATGAGCAGTTCTTC
>TRBJ2-3|few|TRBV7-3|-
CASSLGGGGVGADTQYF
TGTGCCAGCAGCTTAGGAGGTGGCGGAGTGGGCGCAGATACGCAGTATTTT
>TRBJ1-1|few|TRBV27|-
CASSSPGMHTEAFF
TGTGCCAGCAGTTCGCCGGGGATGCACACTGAAGCTTTCTTT
>TRBJ1-2|-|TRBV28|TRBD1
CASSVYPGQDYGYTF
TGTGCCAGCAGTGTCTATCCGGGACAGGACTATGGCTACACCTTC